The TCR beta chain described here comes from a study of blood T cell repertoires in COVID-19. Whole-study context: PBMCs, B-cell-depleted T cells, or T cells provided the cDNA or gDNA that made up the material.

Germline values: CDR1 LNHDA, CDR2 SQIVND (reference sequence). V lost 8 bases and J lost 6; bases outside the gene matches: 12. The CDR3 sequence is 17 residues long. Seattle researchers signed up patients amid active infection and tracked them longitudinally. Sequenced by immunoSEQ multiplex PCR; TCRdb stores in-frame clones only, minus some. This sample has approximately 120,000 clones, with approximately 89% found just once. Source material: peripheral blood. This receptor was obtained from a woman older than 75 with COVID-19, enrolled during active disease. The V and J genes are TRBV19 and TRBJ2-2; 13 nucleotides align to TRBD2. CDR3 residues: CASRTTGLAGVPGELFF. Written as DNA, the CDR3 is TGTGCCAGTCGGACAACAGGACTAGCGGGAGTTCCCGGGGAGCTGTTTTTT.